This paragraph covers one TCR beta chain sequence. Antigen unknown. The time point is: newly diagnosed GD, antithyroid drugs for less than 3 months. The authors made the TCR library using RNA they extracted from PBMCs. Germline-derived CDR1 and CDR2 are MNHNS and SASEGT. This CDR3 is 14 amino acids long. V lost 6 bases, J lost 4 bases, and 15 bases lay in between. These data are taken from a study of regulatory T cells in long-lasting Graves disease. About the research overall: Antithyroid drug use was under 3 months in newly diagnosed Graves' patients. Findings of the study overall: The number of shared public clonotypes was higher in persistent patients (approximately 2,500) than new patients (966). It was in persistent disease that TRBV28, TRBJ1-2 and TRBJ2-5 were favored.

Assembly of TCR beta libraries relied on iRepertoire HTBI primers together with Arm-PCR of CDR3 regions. TCRdb reprocessed the multiplex PCR reads via MiXCR and lists one record per CDR3 protein. The sample has 250,000 to 400,000 distinct CDR3 sequences, 15% to 20% seen once. This specimen consisted of peripheral blood mononuclear cells (PBMCs), obtained at new diagnosis, from a patient treated with antithyroid drugs. This clonotype originated in a female donor with Graves disease. J is TRBJ2-5 and V is TRBV6-1, with a possible D match to TRBD2 (6 bases). CDR3 sequence: CASSPGVGVETQYF. The CDR3, as DNA: TGTGCCAGCAGCCCGGGAGTAGGGGTAGAGACCCAGTACTTC.